This TCR beta chain is from a study of identical twins. Study-wide results and caveats: With abundant cord blood beta clonotypes, insertions were fewer; memory repertoires showed no such pattern. Models predicted less out-of-frame TCR alpha sharing in monozygotic twins than was found. Weaker excess sharing between twins was seen in beta out-of-frame sequences.

Details on this clonotype: The target antigen is unknown.

Unique molecular identifiers were present on cDNA, and template switching added a universal primer site. TCRdb independently ran MiXCR on the 5' RACE reads; one entry per CDR3 protein. Of some 250,000 distinct CDR3 sequences listed, 9.5% to 15% are singletons. The same specimen was also included in a second study, on yellow fever vaccine responses in identical twins.

The TCR originated in a woman aged 18-29 years in good health. The sequencing sample was made of memory (CD45RO+) T cells sorted from blood.

This CDR3 is CASSPGSNTEAFF. CDR3 DNA: TGTGCCAGCAGCCCAGGGTCGAACACTGAAGCTTTCTTT. The chain joins TRBV7-3 to TRBJ1-1, with TRBD1 as a possible D gene (5 bases). Germline V gene sequence: CDR1 SGHTA, CDR2 FQGTGA. CDR3 length: 13 amino acids. V lost 5 bases and J 1 base, leaving 8 bases between the germline ends.